Below, 6 T cell receptor beta chains from the same sample are listed, as sequenced in a study of a mutant IDH1 vaccine in newly diagnosed glioma (dated by TCRdb to about 2021). Explained via the paper, the time point label denotes: week 47, end of study. A 20-mer mutant IDH1 peptide at 300 micrograms in Montanide made up each vaccine dose, which was injected subcutaneously together with topical imiquimod. Library preparation used the immunoSEQ multiplex PCR assay. TCRdb took this table from immuneACCESS and kept in-frame rearrangements with V and J called. Such tables lack part of the clones; where checked against another copy, unresolved V genes explain under half of the gap, and the rest is unexplained. This sample holds about 60,000 clones; roughly 80% were observed only once. The ten largest clones capture 3.2% of the sample. Their antigens remain unidentified. The source material was PBMCs, sampled from a glioma patient whose treatment included an IDH1 peptide vaccine. These receptors were obtained from a woman between 50 and 59 years old with glioma.

This clone ranks as medium-sized. V is TRBV27 and J is TRBJ2-1; a weak D match, TRBD2 (7 bases). From germline, CDR1 is MNHEY and CDR2 SMNVEV (reference sequence). Deletions cut 5 bases from V and 0 bases from J, with 17 bases between. CDR3 length: 17 amino acids. The CDR3 is CASSPGGGPSSYNEQFF. In nucleotides, the CDR3 is TGTGCCAGCAGTCCGGGGGGCGGGCCAAGCTCCTACAATGAGCAGTTCTTC.

The chain has TRBV5-4 and TRBJ1-1, with no clear D. CDR1 and CDR2 (germline): SGHNT, YYREEE (reference sequence). The CDR3 runs 16 residues. V was cut by 0 bases and J by 4 bases, with 16 bases left in between. In DNA, the CDR3 is TGTGCCAGCAGCTTGGCCGGTCGGCCCAAGGGCACTGAAGCTTTCTTT. Translating gives CASSLAGRPKGTEAFF.

The rearrangement joins TRBV30 to TRBJ1-4; D not certain. The length of the CDR3 is 13 residues. V lost 0 bases and J 7 bases, leaving 9 bases between the germline ends. The germline V gene encodes CDR1 GTSNPN and CDR2 SVGIG (reference sequence). The DNA of the CDR3 is TGTGCCTGGAGTGTCGCCTTTGGTGAAAAACTGTTTTTT. It codes for CAWSVAFGEKLFF.

This sequence joins TRBV7-9 and TRBJ1-2, with D tentatively TRBD1 (5 bases). The CDR3 covers 14 residues. Germline V lookup: CDR1 SEHNR, CDR2 FQNEAQ (reference sequence). V dropped 1 base and J dropped 4 bases, with 10 bases sitting between them. CDR3 DNA sequence: TGTGCCAGCAGCTTAGATTACGACAGCTATGGCTACACCTTC. Translation gives CASSLDYDSYGYTF.

This sequence joins TRBV5-6 and TRBJ2-7, with 9 bases fitting TRBD2. The germline CDR1 and CDR2 sequences are SGHDT and YYEEEE. The CDR3 loop spans 16 amino acids. Trimming cost V 0 bases and J 5 bases; bases outside gene matches: 9. The CDR3 loop is CASSLVAGGRFHEQYF. DNA for the CDR3: TGTGCCAGCAGCTTGGTGGCGGGGGGGCGTTTCCACGAGCAGTACTTC.

V usage is TRBV19 and J usage is TRBJ1-5, with TRBD1 matching over 11 bases. Trimming took 5 bases from V and 6 from J; bases not matched to a gene: 3. Germline loops: CDR1 LNHDA, CDR2 SQIVND (reference sequence). The CDR3 contains 14 residues. CDR3 protein: CASSFGQGAQPQHF. The DNA for the CDR3 is TGTGCCAGTAGTTTTGGACAGGGGGCTCAGCCCCAGCATTTT.